This TCR beta chain was obtained from a study of Tregs in tolerant kidney transplant recipients. Trimming cost V 5 bases and J 10 bases, with 17 bases left between them. Germline CDR1 SGHTA, CDR2 FQGNSA. The CDR3 is made up of 14 amino acids. TCRdb keeps only in-frame clones here, not all; method: immunoSEQ multiplex PCR. The data show tens of thousands of clones, less than 90% seen once. With regard to this clone: What it binds is not known.

Study-wide findings and caveats: The small number of patients limits these findings pending further validation. Activated donor B cell expansion appeared to reveal the most relevant donor-specific TCRbeta repertoire.

V and J are TRBV7-2 and TRBJ2-2, with TRBD2 as a possible D gene (7 bases). The material was CD4+ T cells from blood, obtained before the transplant. The clonotype was recovered from a human donor who received a combined kidney and bone marrow transplant. The CDR3 bases are TGTGCCAGCAGCCCCATGGAGGGGGGGCTGGAGCTGTTTTTT. Residues: CASSPMEGGLELFF.